This TCR beta chain was captured in a study of blood T cells in healthy people across ages (dated by TCRdb to between 2014 and 2017). In the study overall: In model experiments, template switching captured about one uniquely barcoded TCR beta cDNA molecule for every two T cells. Using deep sequencing normalized with unique cDNA molecular identifiers, the study measured how TCR beta repertoire diversity changes with age. The study analyzed two additional independent replicas of 1 million unique cDNA reads from the same blood draw for two donors, one aged 18 to 30 and one aged 80 or older. The donors were divided into four age groups: young (average 16 years), middle-aged (about 39), aged (approximately 62) and long-lived (about 79). To avoid experimental bias, donors of different ages were distributed randomly across sequencing lanes. Summary of the overall study and its limitations: Compared with the aged group, more naive CD4+ T cells, fewer expanded clones and increased TCR diversity were shown by the long-lived group, suggesting age selection. Bulk unsorted PBMC profiling prevented conclusive comparison of naive and antigen-experienced compartments. A strong correlation was found between observed TCR beta diversity and the percentage of naive T cells measured by flow cytometry. Observed TCR beta diversity per million T cells fell roughly linearly with age, and a significant reduction was already apparent by age roughly 40. The CMV infection status of donors was not known, potentially confounding age-related changes in expanded clonotypes. Total diversity estimates from one million sequenced T cells were considered lower bounds and underestimates.

As concerns this clonotype: What this receptor recognizes is not known. No base quality values were provided; no much bigger clone lies one nucleotide off.

V trim: 6 bases; J trim: 2 bases; unmatched bases: 12. Taken from the germline V gene (reference sequence), the CDR1 and CDR2 loops are DFQATT and SNEGSKA. The CDR3, from cysteine to phenylalanine, totals 15 residues. Here the CDR3 DNA is all that survives: 45 bases in frame from base 1. The method was 5' RACE. Sequencing relied on an Illumina HiSeq 2500. The second PCR ran for about 7 to 11 cycles and used a J-beta primer mix along with a sample-barcoded 5' primer. Each TCR beta cDNA molecule received a unique molecular identifier from a template-switch 5' adaptor carrying 12 random nucleotides. At least 3 million CDR3-containing paired-end reads were obtained from each sample. First-strand cDNA was synthesized from all RNA with the Mint cDNA synthesis kit, primed by a TRBC-specific oligonucleotide. Following uracil-DNA glycosylase treatment, all cDNA underwent a first 18-cycle PCR with the universal primers M1SS and BC2_uni_R. Per the authors' processing: Each sample was normalized by randomly selecting 1 million high-quality reads, each carrying a distinct molecular identifier. Instead of being binned into consensus sequences, reads that shared molecular identifiers were thrown out. MiTCR, run with a Q25 quality threshold and the strictest error-elimination algorithm, handled CDR3 identification, clonotype clustering and error correction. A nonparametric unseen species model using Euler transformation provided a lower-bound estimate of total TCR beta diversity. TCRdb cleaned the public reads at Q25 with fastp, built clones with MiXCR and kept in-frame beta chains. Each CDR3 protein appears once, grouped with its most common genes and DNA. None of the V and J calls come from the authors' own analysis; TCRdb made them. For this sample the table gives around 620,000 distinct CDR3 sequences, of which 25% to 30% were detected only once. The biggest ten clones account for roughly 18% of the sample.

Donors were 39 systemically healthy Caucasian individuals from Russia aged 6 to 90 years. Approximately 9 milliliters of peripheral blood were collected from each donor into EDTA-treated Vacutainer tubes. PBMCs were isolated by Ficoll-Paque density-gradient centrifugation, with at least 6 million obtained per sample. Trizol reagent was used to extract total RNA from the PBMCs, yielding at least 6 micrograms per sample. Naive CD45RAhigh/CD27high T cell percentages were measured by flow cytometry on a PBMC aliquot from every donor. The specimen sequenced was blood. The chain is made from TRBV20-1 and TRBJ2-7; 8 bases in the junction line up with TRBD1. This clonotype was obtained from a woman in her 70s in good health. The DNA sequence is given as TGCAGTGCACTCACCGGGACAGGCGCCGCCTACGAGCAGTACTTC. This yields the protein CSALTGTGAAYEQYF.